This T cell receptor beta chain came from a study of shared clonotypes between healthy human individuals (dated by TCRdb to the early 2020s). With regard to the full study: A few men and a couple of women, aged 18 to 49 years, made up the cohort. For each donor, CD4 naive and CD4 memory were each given three plates, CD8 naive was given two plates, and CD8 memory was given one plate. The study deeply sequenced blood TCR repertoires of about five healthy adults to estimate repertoire size and the extent of clonotype sharing between individuals. To increase sequencing depth and limit assay-specific biases, different laboratories used diverse techniques to prepare libraries and sequence TCR repertoires. Per donor, leukapheresis produced somewhere between about 0.85 and 8.9 billion PBMCs. The paper's findings and limits, for the study overall: When a handful of donors were compared, the shared fraction of clonotypes was roughly 4.8% for naive CD4, over 3% for naive CD8, 2.3% for memory CD4, and 0.4% for memory CD8. Pairwise subsampling indicated that sequencing depth was expected to affect the degree of clonotype sharing among donors. Because the study included a small number of donors, the genetic and exposure-history diversity represented was limited. Rarefaction of sorted-subset datasets indicated incomplete sequencing despite the large sequencing depth. Sampling was limited to blood, and TCR repertoires in tissue likely differ from TCR repertoires in blood. Naive subsets generally had larger estimated clonotype richness than memory subsets. Compared with non-shared clonotypes, the clonotypes found in all four sorted-subset donors had higher generation probabilities.

A word on this clone: The clone's antigen remains unknown. Base qualities are not provided; no much larger clone lies one nucleotide away.

TCR CDR3 regions were amplified from genomic DNA by multiplex PCR using the deep immunoSEQ assay. For each cell subset, the extracted genomic DNA was distributed evenly across all wells of several immunoSEQ 96-well plates, and each plate served as one replicate. For sorted subsets, each replicate PCR was loaded with 200 to 250 ng genomic DNA, equivalent to about 30,000 T cell genomes. Purified libraries were measured with a Qubit 3.0 fluorometer, size-checked on a Bioanalyzer 2100, and measured again with the KAPA Library Quantification kit. A separate single-read 150-cycle Illumina NextSeq 550 flow cell was used to sequence each immunoSEQ 96-well plate. In the source study's methods: Because the immunoSEQ output held only junctional sequences and lacked quality scores, the filtering could not match the filtering applied to full-length reads. To assign V/J genes and CDR3, sequences were annotated using PyIR, a Python wrapper for IgBLAST v1.9, with IMGT germline references. Reads were filtered out if the reads had weak V/J assignments (E-value above 1e-6), no CDR3, stop codons, out-of-frame junctions, or ambiguous translated residues. A V3J clonotype was defined by an identical inferred V gene, J gene, and CDR3 amino acid sequence. To compute the percentage overlap between repertoires, the number of shared unique clonotypes was divided by the size of the smaller repertoire. Repertoire richness was assessed with RTK rarefaction, the Chao1 estimator, and Recon v2.1 estimates of unobserved clonotypes. OLGA was used to compute generation probabilities for all TCRbeta clonotypes that the gDNA method yielded from a handful of donors. TCRdb stores this immuneACCESS table with in-frame sequences only. Part of the clones is absent; in the studies checked, under half of the shortfall reflects unresolved V genes, and no reason is known for the rest. V and J calls and clone size follow that table, whereas D and trimming were derived from the DNA. Within this sample are about 1.1 million clones, with about 80% of them counted one time only. 0.6% to 0.7% of the sample is taken by the ten largest.

Healthy HIV-negative adults with no recently reported acute infections or vaccinations were included as donors. Every donor was a Caucasian adult residing in Nashville, Tennessee, USA. CD4+ T cells were enriched by magnetic negative selection; naive cells were then positively selected on CD45RA, and the negative fraction formed the memory subset. Blood was obtained by leukapheresis, after which PBMCs were separated by Ficoll-Histopaque density gradient centrifugation and cryopreserved in liquid nitrogen vapor phase. Analytical flow cytometry was used to check the purity and quantity of every magnetically sorted T cell population. From each sorted fraction, genomic DNA was isolated and quantified by UV absorbance on a Nanodrop 2000c. The germline V gene (reference sequence) specifies SGHNT as CDR1 and YYREEE as CDR2. A distance of 14 bases separates the germline ends of V and J, which lose 4 bases and 0 bases respectively. CDR3 length: 15 amino acids, cysteine to phenylalanine. Left in the record is the CDR3 DNA by itself, 45 bases read in frame from the first base.

This chain joins TRBV5-4 to TRBJ2-7; TRBD1 is a weak D gene call, 6 bases matching. This receptor was identified in a young man in good health. Some clones in this sample may be carry-over from other donors' samples. The source material was memory CD4+ T cells from PBMCs. The intended sense of this specimen's cell subset or site label: CD45RA-negative fraction. Here the CDR3 is given as CASSQGHRPSYEQYF. The DNA reads TGTGCCAGCAGCCAGGGACACAGACCCTCCTACGAGCAGTACTTC.